This is a list of T cell receptor beta chains from one sample in a study of blood T cell repertoires in COVID-19. TCRdb's table, derived via immunoSEQ multiplex PCR, lists solely in-frame clones and lacks some. The sample contains some 150,000 clones, around 90% of which appear only once. The specimen was peripheral blood. These receptors all stem from a woman between 55 and 75 years old with active or convalescent COVID-19. Each CDR3 is given with its conserved first and last residue. The D gene is left open where the match is weak. Clone size, where shown, is once, few, many, or a class for clones that have expanded.

abundance	d_gene	v_gene	j_gene	CDR3nt	CDR3aa
-	-	TRBV2	TRBJ1-2	TGTGCCAGCAGTGTGGACAGCAGGAACTATGGCTACACCTTC	CASSVDSRNYGYTF
-	-	TRBV6-2/TRBV6-3	TRBJ2-2	TGTGCCAGCAGTTACTCGTTGGCCGCCGGGGAGCTGTTTTTT	CASSYSLAAGELFF
-	-	TRBV7-2	TRBJ1-4	TGTGCCAGCAGCTTGACTGGAACAACTAATGAAAAACTGTTTTTT	CASSLTGTTNEKLFF
-	-	TRBV7-2	TRBJ1-2	TGTGCCAGCAGCTTAGCTTGGGGGGGCGCGGATGGCTACACCTTC	CASSLAWGGADGYTF
-	-	TRBV3-1/TRBV3-2	TRBJ2-7	TGTGCCAGCAGCCAAGAAGGTGGACACGGGGAGCAGTACTTC	CASSQEGGHGEQYF
-	-	TRBV18	TRBJ2-1	TGTGCCAGCTCACCCCTGAGGGGGGGCGAATGGCTTGAGCAGTTCTTC	CASSPLRGGEWLEQFF
-	-	TRBV6-2/TRBV6-3	TRBJ1-2	TGTGCCAGCAGTCAAAACAGGGAAACAGGCTACACCTTC	CASSQNRETGYTF
-	TRBD1	TRBV4-1	TRBJ2-7	TGCGCCAGCAGCCGGGGACAGGGGAACGACGAGCAGTACTTC	CASSRGQGNDEQYF
-	-	TRBV5-1	TRBJ2-3	TGCGCCAGCAGCTTGGACGCGGAAGATACGCAGTATTTT	CASSLDAEDTQYF
-	-	TRBV18	TRBJ2-2	TGTGCCAGCTCACCACGGACAGAAACCGGGGAGCTGTTTTTT	CASSPRTETGELFF
-	TRBD1	TRBV7-6	TRBJ1-3	TGTGCCATCCGTACCGCAGGGGGCTCTGGAAACACCATATATTTT	CAIRTAGGSGNTIYF
-	TRBD2	TRBV5-4	TRBJ2-3	TGTGCCAGCAGCCCCGGGGGGGCAGCTAGCACAGATACGCAGTATTTT	CASSPGGAASTDTQYF
-	TRBD1	TRBV18	TRBJ1-3	TGTGCCAGCTTGCCGGGACAGGGTATCCGAAACACCATATATTTT	CASLPGQGIRNTIYF
-	-	TRBV6-5	TRBJ1-6	TGTGCCAGCAGCGACAGGAAGAGTTCACCCCTCCACTTT	CASSDRKSSPLHF
once	-	TRBV4-3	TRBJ2-7	TGCGCCAGCAGCCAATCGATAAGGGGGAGCTCCTACGAGCAGTACTTC	CASSQSIRGSSYEQYF
-	TRBD2	TRBV11-2	TRBJ2-3	TGTGCCAGCAGCCAACGACTAGCGGGGGCGGTAGATACGCAGTATTTT	CASSQRLAGAVDTQYF
-	TRBD2	TRBV12-5	TRBJ2-1	TGTGCTAGTGGTTTGGTATATTCTAGCGGGGCCTCCTACAATGAGCAGTTCTTC	CASGLVYSSGASYNEQFF
-	-	TRBV4-1	TRBJ1-2	TGCGCCAGCAGCCCGGGGGAAAGTCATGGCTATGGCTACACCTTC	CASSPGESHGYGYTF
once	TRBD1	TRBV2	TRBJ1-2	TGTGCCAGCATCGGGCAGGGGGTCCTACTCTATGGCTACACCTTC	CASIGQGVLLYGYTF
few	TRBD1	TRBV19	TRBJ2-5	TGTGCCAGTAGTACGCTAGCCGGGACAGGACAAGAGACCCAGTACTTC	CASSTLAGTGQETQYF
-	-	TRBV7-3	TRBJ2-5	TGTGCCAGCAGCCGGGGTAGTTACCCCTCCAAAGAGACCCAGTACTTC	CASSRGSYPSKETQYF
once	-	TRBV2	TRBJ1-1	TGTGCCAGCAGTGACTTGGGGAGCACTGAAGCTTTCTTT	CASSDLGSTEAFF
-	-	TRBV27	TRBJ1-1	TGTGCCAGCAGTACACGCGGTTGGATTGAAGCTTTCTTT	CASSTRGWIEAFF
-	TRBD1	TRBV14	TRBJ1-3	TGTGCCAGCAGCCAGAACAGGGGGCTCGGAAACACCATATATTTT	CASSQNRGLGNTIYF